The 14 T cell receptor beta chains below were found in one sample sequenced in a study of tumor-infiltrating lymphocytes in primary liver carcinoma. Each 20-30 mg portion of unsorted bulk tissue served as the source for co-extraction of RNA and DNA. The researchers produced TCR beta cDNA from 500 to 550 ng total RNA with a constant-region primer. Three rounds of nested multiplex PCR with slightly modified ARM-PCR produced TCR beta libraries. A C-beta reverse primer was combined with TRBV1-TRBV30 forward primers in the first two PCR rounds, and each round had ten to eleven cycles. Via MiXCR, TCRdb re-called the multiplex PCR reads, giving one row per CDR3 protein. The data hold about 84,000 distinct CDR3 sequences, with 72% observed a single time. The sample consisted of liver tumor tissue from sampling region 1. Subset specified: tumor region T1, superior pole. The receptors here all came from a man aged 40-50 years with primary liver carcinoma and hepatitis B virus infection.

With respect to this clonotype: The CDR3 end shows no conserved phenylalanine or tryptophan, and so a read error is likely. The V and J genes are TRBV14 and TRBJ2-1; D is unresolved. Germline values: CDR1 SGHDN, CDR2 FVKESK. The CDR3 sequence is 14 residues long. The CDR3 here is CAGSLSPRWNEQFT. The CDR3 DNA reads as TGTGCCGGCAGCCTGTCCCCCCGGTGGAATGAGCAGTTCACC.

About this clonotype: A read error is possible here, since a much larger clone lies one base away. The chain joins TRBV28 to TRBJ2-1; possibly TRBD2 for D (5 bases). The germline V and J ends were trimmed by 4 bases and 0 bases, with 13 bases remaining between them. The length of the CDR3 is 16 residues. From germline, CDR1 is MDHEN and CDR2 SYDVKM. The CDR3 spells CASSSDGEDSYNEQFF. DNA for the CDR3: TGTGCCAGCAGTTCCGACGGGGAAGACTCCTACAATGAGCAGTTCTTC.

About this clonotype itself: Since the CDR3 does not end with the conserved phenylalanine or tryptophan, this likely comes from a read error. Because the CDR3's place on the DNA is in doubt, the DNA is left out and the CDR3 is given as listed by TCRdb. V and J are TRBV30 and TRBJ1-1; the table assigns TRBD1, which was not confirmed against the DNA. The germline V gene has CDR1 GTSNPN and CDR2 SVGIG (reference sequence). 13 amino acids form the CDR3, both terminal residues included. This CDR3 reads CAWRGGSYTEVFL.

Points on this clonotype: Because it lacks the conserved phenylalanine or tryptophan at the end, this CDR3 is likely a read error. The chain uses TRBV4-2 and TRBJ2-2, with D unresolved. The V gene's germline CDR1 is LGHNA and CDR2 YNFKEQ. The CDR3 covers 16 residues. Trimming left V 1 base short and J 4 bases short, with 13 bases between. The CDR3 DNA follows: TGTGCCAGCAGCCAAGCGTCGAACGCCGGCACCGGGGAGCTGTTTATT. It encodes CASSQASNAGTGELFI.

With respect to this clonotype: A much larger clone lies a single base off, so this may be a read error. This chain connects TRBV28 to TRBJ2-7; 9 bases match TRBD1. The CDR3 has 14 amino acids. In germline, CDR1 is MDHEN, CDR2 SYDVKM. Here the CDR3 reads CAISLGDRAYEQYF. The CDR3 bases are TGTGCCATCAGTTTAGGGGACAGGGCCTACGAGCAGTACTTC.

The gene calls are TRBV10-2 and TRBJ2-3; unclear D gene. This CDR3 is 13 amino acids long. Trimming cost V 7 bases and J 12 bases, with 20 bases left between them. CDR1 and CDR2 from the germline V gene are WSHSY and SAAADI. DNA of the CDR3: TGCGCCAGCACCAAGGGATTCGAACTGGCCCAGTATTTT. Its protein product is CASTKGFELAQYF.

Comment on this clonotype: The CDR3 end shows no conserved phenylalanine or tryptophan, and so a read error is likely. The limits of the CDR3 on the DNA are not certain, so only TCRdb's listed CDR3 is given. The chain links TRBV10-3 to TRBJ2-1; the table gives TRBD1 as D, unverified against the DNA. CDR1 ENHRY and CDR2 SYGVKD come from the germline V gene. With termini counted, the CDR3 has 12 amino acids. CDR3 sequence reads: CAISQQGNEQLY.

In this sample, this clonotype turned up a few times. This chain connects TRBV4-1 to TRBJ2-7, with a tentative D call TRBD2 (6 bases). V was cut by 5 bases and J by 5 bases, with 13 bases left in between. The CDR3 loop spans 13 amino acids. Germline CDR1 is MGHRA and CDR2 is YSYEKL. The CDR3 reads CASSNPPGDEQYF. CDR3 DNA: TGCGCCAGCAGCAACCCCCCGGGGGACGAGCAGTACTTC.

Comments on this clonotype: A much larger clone differs by one base, so this may be a read error. V is TRBV7-9 and J is TRBJ1-3; tentative D call: TRBD1 (6 bases). The CDR3 has 14 residues. The germline V and J ends were trimmed by 5 bases and 14 bases, with 22 bases remaining between them. Germline values: CDR1 SEHNR, CDR2 FQNEAQ (reference sequence). The CDR3 region has the DNA TGTGCCAGCAGCCCCAGGACAGACGCTGCGGCCGTATATTTT. Protein: CASSPRTDAAAVYF. Full variable domain (outside the CDR3, taken from reference TRBV7-9 and TRBJ1-3): DTGVSQNPRHKITKRGQNVTFRCDPISEHNRLYWYRQTLGQGPEFLTYFQNEAQLEKSRLLSDRFSAERPKGSFSTLEIQRTEQGDSAMYLCASSPRTDAAAVYFGEGSWLTVV.

The rearrangement joins TRBV11-2 to TRBJ2-1, with D possibly called TRBD1 or TRBD2 (5 bases each). Germline V gene sequence: CDR1 SGHAT, CDR2 FQNNGV. The CDR3 is made up of 16 amino acids. Between the trimmed V and J ends, which lost 9 bases and 8 bases, there was a span of 26 bases. In nucleotides, the CDR3 is TGTGCCAGGAGCGCCAGGCCGTCGGGGACGGCCTATGAGCAGTTCTTC. Its translation is CARSARPSGTAYEQFF.

At least ten counts were recorded for this clonotype. The chain carries TRBV4-1 and TRBJ1-4; 7 bases match TRBD1. CDR1 and CDR2 from the germline V gene are MGHRA and YSYEKL. The CDR3 extends over 16 amino acids. Trimming at V came to 0 bases and at J to 4 bases, leaving 5 bases not matched to a gene. CDR3 sequence reads: CASSQDKGQINEKLFF. The DNA of the CDR3 is TGCGCCAGCAGCCAAGATAAGGGACAGATTAATGAAAAACTGTTTTTT.

On this clonotype: The CDR3 does not end in the conserved phenylalanine or tryptophan, so this is likely a read error. This chain uses TRBV30 with TRBJ1-2, with 9 nucleotides matching TRBD1. Germline V gene sequence: CDR1 GTSNPN, CDR2 SVGIG (reference sequence). J gave up 5 bases and V 3 bases, and 10 bases lay outside the gene matches. The CDR3 has 15 amino acids. The DNA for the CDR3 is TGTGCCTGGAGCGGAACCCTACAGGGGGCGTATGGCTACACCATC. Translation: CAWSGTLQGAYGYTI.

Of note for this clonotype: An end of the junction differs from the germline gene, which may be a read error. The V and J genes are TRBV5-4 and TRBJ2-5; unclear D gene. This CDR3 has 14 residues. Germline loops: CDR1 SGHNT, CDR2 YYREEE (reference sequence). This CDR3 reads CTSSLASGEETQYF. In DNA, the CDR3 is TGTACCAGCAGCTTGGCTTCAGGCGAAGAGACCCAGTACTTC.

This clonotype has more than one count but fewer than ten. The V gene is TRBV2, the J gene TRBJ2-7; D gene uncertain. The CDR3 consists of 12 residues. Germline V gene data show CDR1 as SNHLY and CDR2 as FYNNEI. Trimming took 6 bases from V and 4 from J, leaving 10 bases between them. CDR3 sequence: CASSAKGYEQYF. CDR3 in DNA: TGTGCCAGCAGCGCGAAAGGGTACGAGCAGTACTTC.